A single sample is the source of the 5 T cell receptor beta chains below, sequenced in a study of blood T cell repertoires in COVID-19. TCRdb's copy holds only in-frame clones and misses some; the assay was immunoSEQ multiplex PCR. The table includes approximately 210,000 clones, more than 70% detected once. The sample taken for sequencing was peripheral blood. The origin of the receptors is a woman aged 80 or older with acute or convalescent COVID-19.

This clone was observed once. This rearrangement joins TRBV6-2 or TRBV6-3 to TRBJ2-5; TRBD1 might be the D (5 bases). The CDR3 extends over 12 amino acids. The germline V and J ends were trimmed by 5 bases and 5 bases, with 9 bases remaining between them. Germline CDR1 MNHEY, CDR2 SVGEGT. The CDR3, as DNA: TGTGCCAGCAGTGGGGCAGGCGAGACCCAGTACTTC. Its translation is CASSGAGETQYF.

The chain recombines TRBV7-2 with TRBJ2-1; 11 bases fit TRBD2. V lost 4 bases and J lost 7; bases outside the gene matches: 9. Germline-derived CDR1 and CDR2 are SGHTA and FQGNSA. The CDR3 totals 16 residues. This CDR3 is CASSWGSGGAENEQFF. The CDR3 bases are TGTGCCAGCAGCTGGGGTAGCGGGGGGGCGGAGAATGAGCAGTTCTTC.

This chain links TRBV29-1 with TRBJ2-5; 8 bases are shared with TRBD2. CDR1 and CDR2 (germline): SQVTM, ANQGSEA. With 5 bases clipped from V and 4 bases from J, the junction kept 9 bases outside the gene matches. This CDR3 has 14 residues. The CDR3 region has the DNA TGCAGCGTTCCATCACTAGCGGCGGGAGAGACCCAGTACTTC. Its translation: CSVPSLAAGETQYF. The whole variable domain, filled in from reference TRBV29-1 and TRBJ2-5, reads SAVISQKPSRDICQRGTSLTIQCQVDSQVTMMFWYRQQPGQSLTLIATANQGSEATYESGFVIDKFPISRPNLTFSTLTVSNMSPEDSSIYLCSVPSLAAGETQYFGPGTRLLVL.

The chain recombines TRBV4-3 with TRBJ1-5, with D unresolved. The CDR3 loop spans 15 amino acids. The germline gives CDR1 LGHNA, CDR2 YSLEER. V lost 4 bases, J lost 4 bases, and 14 bases lay in between. The CDR3 region is CASSPNPMANQPQHF. The CDR3 region has the DNA TGCGCCAGCAGCCCAAACCCCATGGCAAATCAGCCCCAGCATTTT.

A word on this clone: One base away lies a much larger clone, so this may be a sequencing read error. V usage is TRBV11-3 and J usage is TRBJ1-1; D ambiguous. The CDR3 is made up of 13 amino acids. Trimming pared 2 bases from V and 1 base from J, leaving 5 bases between. CDR1 is SGHNT, CDR2 YENEEA, per germline. CDR3 region: CASSLRGNTEAFF. The CDR3 region has the DNA TGTGCCAGCAGCTTACGGGGGAACACTGAAGCTTTCTTT. Based on the CDR3 plus reference TRBV11-3 and TRBJ1-1, the full variable domain is EAGVVQSPRYKIIEKKQPVAFWCNPISGHNTLYWYLQNLGQGPELLIRYENEEAVDDSQLPKDRFSAERLKGVDSTLKIQPAELGDSAVYLCASSLRGNTEAFFGQGTRLTVV.